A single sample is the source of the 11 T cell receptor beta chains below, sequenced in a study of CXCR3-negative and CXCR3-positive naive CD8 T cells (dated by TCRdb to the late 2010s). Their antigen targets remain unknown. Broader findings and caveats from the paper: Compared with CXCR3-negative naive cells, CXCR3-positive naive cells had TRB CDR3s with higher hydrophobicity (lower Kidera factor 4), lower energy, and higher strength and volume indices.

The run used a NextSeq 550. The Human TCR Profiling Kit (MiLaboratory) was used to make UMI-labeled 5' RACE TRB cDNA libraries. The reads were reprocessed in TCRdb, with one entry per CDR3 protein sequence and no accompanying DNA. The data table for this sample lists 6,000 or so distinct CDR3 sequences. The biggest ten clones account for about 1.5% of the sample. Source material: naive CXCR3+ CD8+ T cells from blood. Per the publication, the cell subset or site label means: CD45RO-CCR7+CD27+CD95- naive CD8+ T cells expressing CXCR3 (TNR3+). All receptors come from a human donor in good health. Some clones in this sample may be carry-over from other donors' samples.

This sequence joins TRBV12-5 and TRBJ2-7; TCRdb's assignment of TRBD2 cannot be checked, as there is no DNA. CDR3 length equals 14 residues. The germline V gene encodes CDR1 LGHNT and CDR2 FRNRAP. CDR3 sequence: CASGRGGTSDEQYF.

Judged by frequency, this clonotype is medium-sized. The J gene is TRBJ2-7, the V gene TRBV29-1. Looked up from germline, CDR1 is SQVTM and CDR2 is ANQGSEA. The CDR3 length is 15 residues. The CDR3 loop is CSVEEDRTDSYEQYF.

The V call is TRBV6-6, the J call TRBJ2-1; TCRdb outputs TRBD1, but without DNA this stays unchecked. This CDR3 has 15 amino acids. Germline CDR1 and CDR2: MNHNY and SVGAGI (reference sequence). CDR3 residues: CASTITPALDNEQFF.

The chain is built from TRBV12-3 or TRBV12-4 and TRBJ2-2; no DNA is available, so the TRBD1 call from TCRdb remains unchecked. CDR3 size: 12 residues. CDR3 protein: CASRTGTWELFF.

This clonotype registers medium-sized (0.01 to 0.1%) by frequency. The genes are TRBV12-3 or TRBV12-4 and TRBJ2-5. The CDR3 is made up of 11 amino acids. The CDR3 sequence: CASSSAASQYF.

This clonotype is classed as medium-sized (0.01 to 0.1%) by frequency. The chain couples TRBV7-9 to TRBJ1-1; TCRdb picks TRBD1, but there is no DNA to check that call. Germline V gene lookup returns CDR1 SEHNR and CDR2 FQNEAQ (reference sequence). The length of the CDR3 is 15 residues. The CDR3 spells CASSTGDIRNTEAFF.

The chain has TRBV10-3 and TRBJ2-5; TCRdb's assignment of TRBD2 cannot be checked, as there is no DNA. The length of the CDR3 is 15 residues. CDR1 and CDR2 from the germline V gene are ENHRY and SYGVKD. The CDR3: CAISESSAAQETQYF.

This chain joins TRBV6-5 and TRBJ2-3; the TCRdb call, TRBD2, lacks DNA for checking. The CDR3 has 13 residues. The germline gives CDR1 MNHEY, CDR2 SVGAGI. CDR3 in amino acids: CASSYEDSGTQYF.

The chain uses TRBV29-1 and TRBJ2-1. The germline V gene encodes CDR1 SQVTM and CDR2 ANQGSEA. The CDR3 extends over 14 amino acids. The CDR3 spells CSVEGSDLTHEQFF.

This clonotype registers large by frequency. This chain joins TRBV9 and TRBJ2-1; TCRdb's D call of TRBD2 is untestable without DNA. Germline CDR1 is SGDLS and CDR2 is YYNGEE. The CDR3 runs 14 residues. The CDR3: CASSGTLVPPEQFF. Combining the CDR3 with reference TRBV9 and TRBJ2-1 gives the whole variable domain DSGVTQTPKHLITATGQRVTLRCSPRSGDLSVYWYQQSLDQGLQFLIQYYNGEERAKGNILERFSAQQFPDLHSELNLSSLELGDSALYFCASSGTLVPPEQFFGPGTRLTVL.

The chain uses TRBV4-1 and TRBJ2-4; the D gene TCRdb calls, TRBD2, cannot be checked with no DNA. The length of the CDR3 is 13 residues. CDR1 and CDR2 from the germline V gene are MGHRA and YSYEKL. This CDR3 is CASSSRLVPLQYF.